These 20 T cell receptor beta chains originate from one sample sequenced in a study of T cell responses to AZD1222 COVID-19 vaccine. Only in-frame clones appear in the TCRdb table, and some are missing; sequencing was by immunoSEQ multiplex PCR. In the table there are roughly 99,000 clones, around 90% of which are singletons. Specimen: peripheral blood, collected on day 0 of AZD1222 vaccination. The receptors stem from an adult in good health.

The J gene is TRBJ1-3, the V gene TRBV12-3 or TRBV12-4; D not certain. This CDR3 spans 11 amino acids. V shed 1 base and J shed 9 bases, with 4 bases lying between them. The CDR3 DNA reads as TGTGCCAGCAGTTTAGGTGTCACCATATATTTT. As protein: CASSLGVTIYF.

The chain employs TRBV6-6 and TRBJ2-2; D is perhaps TRBD2 (5 bases). Between the trimmed V and J ends, which lost 7 bases and 0 bases, there was a span of 9 bases. The CDR3 contains 14 residues. From germline, CDR1 is MNHNY and CDR2 SVGAGI (reference sequence). The CDR3 protein is CASNPAANTGELFF. CDR3 nucleotide sequence: TGTGCCAGCAACCCAGCGGCGAACACCGGGGAGCTGTTTTTT.

This chain connects TRBV30 to TRBJ2-4, with TRBD1 matching 10 bases. Germline values: CDR1 GTSNPN, CDR2 SVGIG (reference sequence). CDR3 length: 14 residues. Trimming took 0 bases from V and 9 from J; bases not matched to a gene: 5. The CDR3 region is CAWSVLGQGVIQYF. The CDR3 nucleotides are TGTGCCTGGAGTGTACTAGGACAGGGGGTCATTCAGTACTTC.

V usage is TRBV7-2 and J usage is TRBJ2-3, with D possibly TRBD2 on 6 matching bases. This CDR3 region has 15 residues. V was pared by 5 bases and J by 0 bases, with 12 bases between. Germline-derived CDR1 and CDR2 are SGHTA and FQGNSA. The CDR3 loop is CASSPDYLSTDTQYF. The CDR3 bases are TGTGCCAGCAGCCCGGACTACCTTAGCACAGATACGCAGTATTTT.

The V call is TRBV24-1, the J call TRBJ2-1, with D perhaps matching TRBD2 (5 bases). The CDR3 contains 16 residues. Germline CDR1 KGHDR, CDR2 SFDVKD. With 0 bases removed from V and 6 bases from J, the gap between germline ends came to 14 bases. The CDR3 protein is CATSDLTSPMANEQFF. The CDR3, as DNA: TGTGCCACCAGTGATTTGACTAGTCCCATGGCCAATGAGCAGTTCTTC.

This chain uses TRBV4-2 with TRBJ2-6; D not resolved. V was pared by 3 bases and J by 0 bases, with 9 bases between. From germline, CDR1 is LGHNA and CDR2 YNFKEQ. The CDR3 consists of 16 residues. CDR3 protein: CASSQDSDSGANVLTF. The CDR3 DNA reads TGTGCCAGCAGCCAGGATAGTGACTCTGGGGCCAACGTCCTGACTTTC.

The genes are TRBV29-1 and TRBJ1-4, with D perhaps TRBD1 (6 bases). Germline CDR1 is SQVTM and CDR2 is ANQGSEA. The length of the CDR3 is 13 residues. V was clipped by 7 bases and J by 6 bases, with 15 bases between them. The CDR3 is CSALWTADEKLFF. The CDR3 DNA follows: TGCAGCGCCCTCTGGACAGCCGATGAAAAACTGTTTTTT.

This clone came up a few times. The chain employs TRBV27 and TRBJ2-7; unclear D gene. Deletions cut 2 bases from V and 3 bases from J, with 5 bases between. CDR1 and CDR2 (germline): MNHEY, SMNVEV (reference sequence). The CDR3 covers 12 residues. The CDR3 here is CASSLGVYEQYF. In DNA, the CDR3 is TGTGCCAGCAGTTTAGGGGTCTACGAGCAGTACTTC.

This chain connects TRBV7-9 to TRBJ2-3; D may correspond to TRBD1 or TRBD2 (6 bases each). CDR3 length: 14 amino acids. The germline V gene encodes CDR1 SEHNR and CDR2 FQNEAQ (reference sequence). V gave up 8 bases and J gave up 1 base, with 13 bases separating them. CDR3 loop: CASGGGLGTDTQYF. The CDR3 nucleotides are TGTGCCAGCGGTGGGGGGCTAGGCACAGATACGCAGTATTTT.

This chain uses TRBV6-5 with TRBJ1-5; 7 nucleotides agree with TRBD1. Germline values: CDR1 MNHEY, CDR2 SVGAGI. Trimming at V came to 6 bases and at J to 6 bases, leaving 5 bases not matched to a gene. The CDR3 has 13 residues. The CDR3: CASRPGQTQPQHF. Here the CDR3 DNA reads TGTGCCAGCAGGCCGGGACAGACTCAGCCCCAGCATTTT.

This chain uses TRBV7-2 with TRBJ1-2; D not certain. This CDR3 spans 14 amino acids. V was shortened by 1 base and J by 2 bases, with 8 bases between the two germline ends. CDR1 SGHTA and CDR2 FQGNSA come from the germline V gene. Here the CDR3 reads CASSLDPANYGYTF. CDR3 DNA sequence: TGTGCCAGCAGCTTAGATCCGGCCAACTATGGCTACACCTTC.

The chain has TRBV5-4 and TRBJ2-1, with 8 bases fitting TRBD1. Germline loops: CDR1 SGHNT, CDR2 YYREEE (reference sequence). The CDR3 length is 14 residues. J lost 8 bases, V lost 4 bases, and 8 bases had no gene match. CDR3 region: CASSLQGGTDEQFF. CDR3 nucleotide sequence: TGTGCCAGCAGCCTACAGGGGGGCACGGATGAGCAGTTCTTC. The whole variable domain, filled in from reference TRBV5-4 and TRBJ2-1, reads ETGVTQSPTHLIKTRGQQVTLRCSSQSGHNTVSWYQQALGQGPQFIFQYYREEENGRGNFPPRFSGLQFPNYSSELNVNALELDDSALYLCASSLQGGTDEQFFGPGTRLTVL.

The sample holds a few counts of this clone. The V gene is TRBV11-1, the J gene TRBJ1-2; D unresolved. Looked up from germline, CDR1 is SGHAT and CDR2 is FQDESV (reference sequence). Trimming left V 4 bases short and J 8 bases short, with 11 bases between. This CDR3 is built from 12 residues. The CDR3 sequence: CASSSSGWGYTF. CDR3 coding DNA: TGTGCCAGCAGCTCCAGCGGGTGGGGCTACACCTTC.

The rearrangement uses TRBV4-1 and TRBJ1-2; unclear D gene. Deletions cut 0 bases from V and 1 base from J, with 3 bases between. This CDR3 is built from 13 residues. Germline CDR1 and CDR2: MGHRA and YSYEKL. The CDR3 spells CASSQEVNYGYTF. As DNA, the CDR3 is TGCGCCAGCAGCCAAGAGGTTAACTATGGCTACACCTTC.

This clone has a handful of counts. The chain recombines TRBV3-1 (or the pseudogene TRBV3-2) with TRBJ1-5; D unclear. The CDR3 length is 13 residues. Germline loops: CDR1 LGHDT, CDR2 YNNKEL (reference sequence). V lost 1 base and J lost 5, with 6 bases in between. Here the CDR3 reads CASSQAIHQPQHF. CDR3 sequence (DNA): TGTGCCAGCAGCCAAGCGATCCATCAGCCCCAGCATTTT.

This clone has a single count. The V call is TRBV7-2, the J call TRBJ1-5, with a tentative D call TRBD1 (6 bases). The CDR3 runs 16 residues. V lost 1 base and J lost 1, with 11 bases in between. Germline values: CDR1 SGHTA, CDR2 FQGNSA. In nucleotides, the CDR3 is TGTGCCAGCAGCTTAGAAGGGGGAAGGAGCAATCAGCCCCAGCATTTT. It translates to CASSLEGGRSNQPQHF.

The chain recombines TRBV2 with TRBJ1-5; 7 nucleotides match TRBD1. The CDR3 is 15 residues long. The V gene's germline CDR1 is SNHLY and CDR2 FYNNEI. With V trimmed by 4 bases and J by 4 bases, 7 bases remained unmatched. The CDR3 DNA reads as TGTGCCAGCAGTGCCCCGGGACAGCCAAATCAGCCCCAGCATTTT. This codes for CASSAPGQPNQPQHF. Combining the CDR3 with reference TRBV2 and TRBJ1-5 gives the whole variable domain EPEVTQTPSHQVTQMGQEVILRCVPISNHLYFYWYRQILGQKVEFLVSFYNNEISEKSEIFDDQFSVERPDGSNFTLKIRSTKLEDSAMYFCASSAPGQPNQPQHFGDGTRLSIL.

This CDR3 reads CASSTQGGQPQHF. CDR3 nucleotides: TGTGCCAGCAGCACACAGGGTGGACAGCCCCAGCATTTT. V is TRBV7-2 and J is TRBJ1-5, with D perhaps matching TRBD1 (6 bases). This CDR3 has 13 residues. Germline V gives CDR1 SGHTA, CDR2 FQGNSA. Trimming shortened V by 5 bases and J by 7 bases, and 12 bases separated the two germline ends.

This clone appeared a single time. The CDR3 DNA sequence: TGTGCCAGCAGGGATTTGGATGGCTACACCTTC. It translates to CASRDLDGYTF. The rearrangement links TRBV12-3 or TRBV12-4 to TRBJ1-2; D unresolved. The CDR3 consists of 11 residues. Trimming removed 6 bases at V and 6 bases at J, with 8 bases between.

The genes are TRBV5-4 and TRBJ2-7; D unclear. The V and J ends lost 0 bases and 7 bases respectively, with 11 bases between them. The CDR3 has 13 residues. The germline gives CDR1 SGHNT, CDR2 YYREEE (reference sequence). CDR3 region: CASSLALEREQYF. The CDR3 DNA reads as TGTGCCAGCAGCTTGGCTTTAGAGAGGGAGCAGTACTTC.